The next 24 T cell receptor beta chains were all read from a single sample in a study of cytomegalovirus exposure and HLA in healthy donors. Measured with immunoSEQ multiplex PCR; TCRdb has only the in-frame clones, and not every one. Of over 150,000 clones detected, 75% to 95% appear once; the ten largest clones hold roughly 3%. Sample: PBMCs. These TCRs come from a woman younger than 30 in good health and CMV-seropositive.

The rearrangement links TRBV29-1 to TRBJ1-5; possible D gene TRBD1, 5 bases. CDR3 size: 12 residues. CDR1 SQVTM and CDR2 ANQGSEA come from the germline V gene. The V and J ends lost 7 bases and 2 bases respectively, with 9 bases between them. CDR3 DNA sequence: TGCAGCGCAGGGAACGGCAATCAGCCCCAGCATTTT. Its translation: CSAGNGNQPQHF.

The chain employs TRBV7-3 and TRBJ2-1; D is perhaps TRBD2 (5 bases). The V end was cut by 5 bases, the J end by 6 bases, with 14 bases between. Germline V gene lookup returns CDR1 SGHTA and CDR2 FQGTGA. CDR3 length: 14 amino acids. In DNA form, the CDR3 reads TGTGCCAGCAGCCTCTCCGGAGGAGGCAATGAGCAGTTCTTC. Protein sequence: CASSLSGGGNEQFF. Filled out from reference TRBV7-3 and TRBJ2-1, the complete variable domain reads GAGVSQTPSNKVTEKGKYVELRCDPISGHTALYWYRQSLGQGPEFLIYFQGTGAADDSGLPNDRFFAVRPEGSVSTLKIQRTERGDSAVYLCASSLSGGGNEQFFGPGTRLTVL.

The table lists this clone with a count of one. J is TRBJ2-4 and V is TRBV28; possible D gene TRBD2, 6 bases. This CDR3 is built from 14 residues. Trimming shortened V by 5 bases and J by 0 bases, and 8 bases separated the two germline ends. In germline, CDR1 is MDHEN, CDR2 SYDVKM. CDR3 amino acids: CASSTGLAKNIQYF. In DNA form, the CDR3 reads TGTGCCAGCAGTACGGGACTAGCCAAAAACATTCAGTACTTC.

V gene TRBV10-3 combines with J gene TRBJ1-1; a weak D match, TRBD1 (6 bases). V was trimmed by 2 bases and J by 0 bases, leaving 10 bases between them. Germline CDR1 is ENHRY and CDR2 is SYGVKD. This CDR3 has 15 amino acids. CDR3 loop: CAISETGTMNTEAFF. CDR3 sequence (DNA): TGTGCCATCAGTGAGACAGGGACCATGAACACTGAAGCTTTCTTT.

V gene TRBV15 combines with J gene TRBJ1-5, with D perhaps matching TRBD1 (5 bases). V gave up 4 bases and J gave up 6 bases, with 16 bases separating them. Germline CDR1 LNHNV, CDR2 YYDKDF (reference sequence). CDR3 length: 15 residues. CDR3 nucleotide sequence: TGTGCCACCAGCACCCTCAGGGAATCCGGTCAGCCCCAGCATTTT. It yields the protein CATSTLRESGQPQHF.

The chain combines TRBV6-5 with TRBJ2-5; 11 bases fit TRBD2. The CDR3 runs to 16 residues. The germline V gene has CDR1 MNHEY and CDR2 SVGAGI. The V and J ends lost 2 bases and 1 base, in that order; junction bases with no gene match: 3. The CDR3 reads CASSYGTSGAQETQYF. DNA of the CDR3: TGTGCCAGCAGTTACGGGACTAGCGGAGCCCAAGAGACCCAGTACTTC.

The chain joins TRBV13 to TRBJ2-7; 8 bases are a match to TRBD1. V gave up 7 bases and J gave up 6 bases; unmatched junction bases: 14. Germline CDR1 is PRHDT and CDR2 is FYEKMQ (reference sequence). The CDR3 spans 15 residues. CDR3: CASTAPGQGLGEQYF. CDR3 DNA sequence: TGTGCCAGCACTGCCCCCGGACAGGGTCTCGGCGAGCAGTACTTC.

This chain joins TRBV19 and TRBJ2-1; unclear D gene. The V gene lost 6 bases and the J gene lost 0 bases, with 12 bases spanning the gap. Germline lookup yields CDR1 LNHDA and CDR2 SQIVND (reference sequence). The CDR3 extends over 15 amino acids. CDR3 protein: CASSYALSSYNEQFF. For the CDR3, the DNA is TGTGCCAGTAGCTATGCTTTAAGCTCCTACAATGAGCAGTTCTTC.

This clone was seen once. The genes are TRBV15 and TRBJ1-1; D is unclear. V was pared by 0 bases and J by 6 bases, with 8 bases between. CDR3 length: 13 residues. CDR1 and CDR2 (germline): LNHNV, YYDKDF (reference sequence). The CDR3 coding sequence is TGTGCCACCAGCAGAGATTTAGTAGCTGAAGCTTTCTTT. Its translation is CATSRDLVAEAFF.

The rearrangement joins TRBV4-2 to TRBJ1-2; D gene uncertain. Germline V gene sequence: CDR1 LGHNA, CDR2 YNFKEQ. With 1 base removed from V and 0 bases from J, the gap between germline ends came to 12 bases. The CDR3 covers 16 residues. The CDR3 region is CASSQGAAEANYGYTF. The CDR3 DNA reads as TGTGCCAGCAGCCAAGGGGCAGCCGAAGCTAACTATGGCTACACCTTC.

The chain links TRBV7-2 to TRBJ2-1; 7 nucleotides line up with TRBD1. Per the germline V gene, CDR1 is SGHTA and CDR2 is FQGNSA. The CDR3 is made up of 15 amino acids. V shed 3 bases, J shed 6 bases, and the junction held 8 bases outside the gene matches. CDR3 sequence (DNA): TGTGCCAGCAGCTTTGTGGACAGGATCGGCAATGAGCAGTTCTTC. It specifies CASSFVDRIGNEQFF. Filled out from reference TRBV7-2 and TRBJ2-1, the complete variable domain reads GAGVSQSPSNKVTEKGKDVELRCDPISGHTALYWYRQSLGQGLEFLIYFQGNSAPDKSGLPSDRFSAERTGGSVSTLTIQRTQQEDSAVYLCASSFVDRIGNEQFFGPGTRLTVL.

The gene calls are TRBV5-1 and TRBJ1-1; 7 nucleotides match TRBD1. Germline lookup yields CDR1 SGHRS and CDR2 YFSETQ. V lost 5 bases to trimming and J lost 0 bases; unmatched junction nucleotides: 13. This CDR3 comprises 17 residues. CDR3 bases: TGCGCCAGCAGTATGGGACAGACGCTTAATATGAACACTGAAGCTTTCTTT. Translation: CASSMGQTLNMNTEAFF.

J is TRBJ1-2 and V is TRBV18, with a tentative D call TRBD1 (6 bases). The germline gives CDR1 KGHSH, CDR2 LQKENI. V lost 2 bases to trimming and J lost 4 bases, with 23 bases between them. This CDR3 comprises 18 residues. The CDR3 reads CASSPLAGGASWGYGYTF. CDR3 nucleotide sequence: TGTGCCAGCTCACCATTAGCTGGGGGCGCCTCATGGGGCTATGGCTACACCTTC.

J is TRBJ1-2 and V is TRBV9, with D possibly being TRBD1 (5 bases). Trimming took off 4 bases at V and 8 bases at J, with 15 bases between the two ends. Germline V gene sequence: CDR1 SGDLS, CDR2 YYNGEE. CDR3 length: 13 amino acids. The CDR3 sequence: CASSYQPGDGYTF. CDR3 bases: TGTGCCAGCAGCTATCAGCCGGGGGACGGCTACACCTTC.

The rearrangement joins TRBV2 to TRBJ2-7, with 8 positions matching TRBD1. This CDR3 has 13 residues. Germline V gene sequence: CDR1 SNHLY, CDR2 FYNNEI. Germline trimming cut 6 bases from V and 3 bases from J; bases unmatched to any gene: 4. CDR3 sequence (DNA): TGTGCCAGCAGCCGGGACAGGTACTACGAGCAGTACTTC. It codes for CASSRDRYYEQYF.

CDR3 in DNA: TGTGCCAGCTCACCGAACTTGGGACAGCAAGAGACCCAGTACTTC. This encodes CASSPNLGQQETQYF. This chain links TRBV18 with TRBJ2-5, with 7 bases identical to TRBD1. V was pared by 3 bases and J by 2 bases, with 6 bases of the junction left unmatched. There are 15 residues in the CDR3. Germline CDR1 and CDR2: KGHSH and LQKENI.

This chain uses TRBV7-2 with TRBJ2-4, with 11 bases fitting TRBD2. V lost 0 bases, J lost 0 bases, and 7 bases stayed unmatched. There are 19 residues in the CDR3. The V gene's germline CDR1 is SGHTA and CDR2 FQGNSA. CDR3 protein: CASSLAISGRVGAKNIQYF. DNA for the CDR3: TGTGCCAGCAGCTTAGCGATTAGCGGGAGGGTGGGAGCCAAAAACATTCAGTACTTC.

This sequence joins TRBV2 and TRBJ1-2; D gene unclear. From germline, CDR1 is SNHLY and CDR2 FYNNEI. V was trimmed by 11 bases and J by 3 bases, leaving 13 bases between them. The CDR3 spans 12 residues. DNA for the CDR3: TGTGCCCCGGGGAGGGAGCACTATGGCTACACCTTC. This sequence encodes CAPGREHYGYTF.

The count of this clone is one. The V call is TRBV11-2, the J call TRBJ1-1; weak D call: TRBD1 (5 bases). V lost 1 base and J 6 bases, leaving 12 bases between the germline ends. The germline V gene encodes CDR1 SGHAT and CDR2 FQNNGV. The CDR3 is made up of 14 amino acids. CDR3 amino acids: CASSLVTGGSEAFF. The CDR3 DNA reads as TGTGCCAGCAGCTTAGTTACAGGAGGGTCTGAAGCTTTCTTT. Full variable domain (outside the CDR3, taken from reference TRBV11-2 and TRBJ1-1): EAGVAQSPRYKIIEKRQSVAFWCNPISGHATLYWYQQILGQGPKLLIQFQNNGVVDDSQLPKDRFSAERLKGVDSTLKIQPAKLEDSAVYLCASSLVTGGSEAFFGQGTRLTVV.

This clone was picked up one time. V gene TRBV5-1 combines with J gene TRBJ2-7, with 8 bases lining up with TRBD1. Losses at the gene ends were 2 bases for V and 2 bases for J; bases not matched to a gene: 3. The CDR3 consists of 14 residues. Per germline, CDR1 SGHRS and CDR2 YFSETQ. The CDR3 DNA reads as TGCGCCAGCAGCTTCGGGACAGGACCCTACGAGCAGTACTTC. It specifies CASSFGTGPYEQYF.

The J gene is TRBJ2-1, the V gene TRBV19; 7 positions match TRBD1. The CDR3 covers 14 residues. The trim removed 5 bases at V and 6 bases at J, leaving 7 bases unmatched. Germline values: CDR1 LNHDA, CDR2 SQIVND (reference sequence). DNA for the CDR3: TGTGCCAGTAGTGCCCGAGGGGGCCTCAATGAGCAGTTCTTC. Its protein product is CASSARGGLNEQFF.

This clone was observed once. This sequence joins TRBV4-1 and TRBJ2-5; 9 nucleotides match TRBD1. V shed 4 bases, J shed 4 bases, and the junction held 7 bases outside the gene matches. The CDR3 totals 15 residues. Germline CDR1 and CDR2: MGHRA and YSYEKL. The CDR3 reads CASSLAGTGRETQYF. The CDR3 DNA follows: TGCGCCAGCAGCCTCGCCGGGACAGGGAGAGAGACCCAGTACTTC.

The DNA of the CDR3 is TGTGCCAGCAGCGTAGGAAGACAGGGCTCCTATGGCTACACCTTC. This encodes CASSVGRQGSYGYTF. The genes are TRBV9 and TRBJ1-2, with 7 nucleotides matching TRBD1. Germline V lookup: CDR1 SGDLS, CDR2 YYNGEE. V was pared by 0 bases and J by 4 bases, with 6 bases of the junction left unmatched. The CDR3 length is 15 residues.

The V call is TRBV5-1, the J call TRBJ2-5; 8 nucleotides agree with TRBD1. The CDR3 is made up of 18 amino acids. Germline lookup yields CDR1 SGHRS and CDR2 YFSETQ. V lost 3 bases and J lost 5; bases outside the gene matches: 18. The CDR3 protein is CASSWWGQVPGGLETQYF. CDR3 sequence (DNA): TGCGCCAGCAGCTGGTGGGGACAGGTCCCAGGGGGTCTCGAGACCCAGTACTTC.